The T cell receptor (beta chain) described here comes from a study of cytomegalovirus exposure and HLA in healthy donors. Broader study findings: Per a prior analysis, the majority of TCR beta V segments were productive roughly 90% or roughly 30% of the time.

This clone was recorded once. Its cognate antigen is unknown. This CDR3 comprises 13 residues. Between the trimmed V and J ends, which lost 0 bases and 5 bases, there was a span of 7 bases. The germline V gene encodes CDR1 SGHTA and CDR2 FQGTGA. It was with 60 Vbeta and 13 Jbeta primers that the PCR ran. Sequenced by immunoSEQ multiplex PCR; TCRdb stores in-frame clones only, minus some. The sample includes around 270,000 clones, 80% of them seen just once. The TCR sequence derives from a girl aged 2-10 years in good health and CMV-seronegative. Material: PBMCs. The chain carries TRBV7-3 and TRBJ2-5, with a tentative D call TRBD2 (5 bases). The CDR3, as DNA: TGTGCCAGCAGCTTAACTAGCGAGGAGACCCAGTACTTC. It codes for CASSLTSEETQYF.